This TCR beta chain came from a study of cytomegalovirus exposure and HLA in healthy donors. Sequenced by immunoSEQ multiplex PCR; TCRdb stores in-frame clones only, minus some. The sample holds about 360,000 clones, roughly 89% seen once. The study's findings and limits: The classifier was said to identify cytomegalovirus status with high specificity and sensitivity.

Germline CDR1 and CDR2: MDHEN and SYDVKM. V lost 3 bases to trimming and J lost 7 bases, with 11 bases between them. CDR3 length: 13 residues. As regards this clone: Its antigen is unidentified.

Sequences were obtained from PBMCs. The chain employs TRBV28 and TRBJ2-3, with TRBD2 as a possible D gene (6 bases). The clonotype was recovered from a woman aged 18-29 years in good health and CMV-seronegative. This CDR3 reads CASSLEGPYTQYF. The CDR3 DNA follows: TGTGCCAGCAGTTTGGAGGGACCATATACGCAGTATTTT.